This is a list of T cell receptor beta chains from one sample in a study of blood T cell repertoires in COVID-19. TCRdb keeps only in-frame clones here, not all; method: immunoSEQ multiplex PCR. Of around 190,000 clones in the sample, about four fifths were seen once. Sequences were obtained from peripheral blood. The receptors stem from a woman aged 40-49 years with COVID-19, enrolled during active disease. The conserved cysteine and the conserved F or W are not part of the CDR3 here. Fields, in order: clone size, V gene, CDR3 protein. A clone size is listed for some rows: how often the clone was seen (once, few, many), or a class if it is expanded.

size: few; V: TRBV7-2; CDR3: ASSFNSDRAEAF
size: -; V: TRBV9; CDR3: ASGSSGGVTDTQY
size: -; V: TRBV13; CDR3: ASSSTVSYGYT
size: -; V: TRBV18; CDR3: ASSPTGFYQAF
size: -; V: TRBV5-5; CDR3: ASSLAGQGTEPQH
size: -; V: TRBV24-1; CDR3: ASSGSVSNEQF
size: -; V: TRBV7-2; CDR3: ASSPRQVYSNQPQH
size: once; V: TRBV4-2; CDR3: ASSLYIQETQY
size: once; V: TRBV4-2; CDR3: ASSQPRQGATEAF
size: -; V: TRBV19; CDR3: ASSPDRETPLH
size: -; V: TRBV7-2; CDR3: ASSAFWGGQETQY
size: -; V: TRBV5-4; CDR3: ASSFDLGQNIQY
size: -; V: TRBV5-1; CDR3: ASSLSTGRPYNEQF
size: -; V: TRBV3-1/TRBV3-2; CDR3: ASSQGRTSGFTGELF
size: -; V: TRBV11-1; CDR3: ASSASRGAGDTQY
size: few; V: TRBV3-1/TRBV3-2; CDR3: ASSQSETDGYT
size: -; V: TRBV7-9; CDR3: ASSWDSGRRTEAF
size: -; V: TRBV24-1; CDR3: ATSDPVGQGNTEAF
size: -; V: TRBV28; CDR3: ASSLDPYSGTYYEQY
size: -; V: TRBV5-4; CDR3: ASSYEPGLAGLGETQY
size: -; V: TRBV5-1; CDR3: ASSFGTGTTEAF
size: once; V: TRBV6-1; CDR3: ASGARATGPNQPQH
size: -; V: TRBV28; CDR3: ASSPPLESYEQY
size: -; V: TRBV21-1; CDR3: ASSKAGERWFGYT
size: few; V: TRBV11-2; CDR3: ASSLDGPGYEQY
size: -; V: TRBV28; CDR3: ASTSWGTGDQETQY
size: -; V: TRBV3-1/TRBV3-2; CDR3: ASSPLAAEQF
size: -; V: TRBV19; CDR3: ASSMASGILSGGTDTQY